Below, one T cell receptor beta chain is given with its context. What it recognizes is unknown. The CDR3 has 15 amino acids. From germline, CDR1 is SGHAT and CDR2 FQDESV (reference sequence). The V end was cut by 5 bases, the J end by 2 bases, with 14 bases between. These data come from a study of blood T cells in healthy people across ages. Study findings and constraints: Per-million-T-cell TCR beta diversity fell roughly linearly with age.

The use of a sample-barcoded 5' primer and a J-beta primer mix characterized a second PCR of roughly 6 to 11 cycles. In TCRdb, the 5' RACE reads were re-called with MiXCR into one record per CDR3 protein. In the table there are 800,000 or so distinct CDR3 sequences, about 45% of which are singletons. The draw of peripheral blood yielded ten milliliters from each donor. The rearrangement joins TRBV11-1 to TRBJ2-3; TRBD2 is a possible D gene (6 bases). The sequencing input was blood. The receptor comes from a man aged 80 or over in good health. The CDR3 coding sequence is TGTGCCAGCAGCCGCCGGGCGGGGACCACAGATACGCAGTATTTT. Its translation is CASSRRAGTTDTQYF.